This TCR beta chain was sequenced in a study of blood T cell repertoires in COVID-19. For the study at large: Acute-phase and convalescent COVID-19 samples originated in the United States, Italy and Spain.

V lost 3 bases to trimming and J lost 2 bases, with 20 bases between them. The CDR3 has 18 residues. Germline CDR1 MGHRA, CDR2 YSYEKL. The authors' processing: Nucleated cell number was recorded as an estimate derived from reference gene primer amplification. Libraries were prepared by immunoSEQ multiplex PCR; TCRdb keeps only in-frame clonotypes and omits some of them. V and J calls and clone size are as listed in that table; D and trimming were resolved from the DNA. The data contain around 99,000 clones, 90% of them singletons. The sequencing input was peripheral blood. The chain recombines TRBV4-1 with TRBJ2-1; tentatively, D is TRBD2 (6 bases). This TCR derives from a man in his forties or fifties with acute or convalescent COVID-19. The CDR3 region is CASSQAPWTTETYNEQFF. As DNA, the CDR3 is TGCGCCAGCAGCCAGGCTCCTTGGACTACTGAGACCTACAATGAGCAGTTCTTC.